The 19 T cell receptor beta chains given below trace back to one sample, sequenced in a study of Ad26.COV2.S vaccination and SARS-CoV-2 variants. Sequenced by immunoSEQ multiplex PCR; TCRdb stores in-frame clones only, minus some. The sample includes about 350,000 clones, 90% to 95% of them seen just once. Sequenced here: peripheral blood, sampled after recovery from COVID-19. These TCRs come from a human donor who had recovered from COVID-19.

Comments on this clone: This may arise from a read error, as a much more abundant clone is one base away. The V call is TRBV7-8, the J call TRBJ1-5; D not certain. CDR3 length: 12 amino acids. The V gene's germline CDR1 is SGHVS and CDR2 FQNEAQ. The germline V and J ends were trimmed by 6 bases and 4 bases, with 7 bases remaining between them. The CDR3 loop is CASSWSNQPQHF. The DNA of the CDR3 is TGTGCCAGCAGTTGGAGTAATCAGCCCCAGCATTTT. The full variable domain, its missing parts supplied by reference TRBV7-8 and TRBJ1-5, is GAGVSQSPRYKVAKRGQDVALRCDPISGHVSLFWYQQALGQGPEFLTYFQNEAQLDKSGLPSDRFFAERPEGSVSTLKIQRTQQEDSAVYLCASSWSNQPQHFGDGTRLSIL.

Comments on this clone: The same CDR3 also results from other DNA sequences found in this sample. CDR3 in DNA: TGTGCCAGCAGCTTAGGCCAGGGGCTAGCCAAAAACATTCAGTACTTC. Translation gives CASSLGQGLAKNIQYF. This chain joins TRBV7-9 and TRBJ2-4; TRBD1 is a possible D gene (6 bases). CDR1 and CDR2 from the germline V gene are SEHNR and FQNEAQ (reference sequence). Trimming shortened V by 1 base and J by 0 bases, and 10 bases separated the two germline ends. CDR3 length equals 16 residues.

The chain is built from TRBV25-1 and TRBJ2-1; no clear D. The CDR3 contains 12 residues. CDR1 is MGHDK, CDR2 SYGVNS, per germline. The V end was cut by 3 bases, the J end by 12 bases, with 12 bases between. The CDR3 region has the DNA TGTGCCAGCAGTGAGCTCCCACCGGGGCAGTTCTTC. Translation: CASSELPPGQFF.

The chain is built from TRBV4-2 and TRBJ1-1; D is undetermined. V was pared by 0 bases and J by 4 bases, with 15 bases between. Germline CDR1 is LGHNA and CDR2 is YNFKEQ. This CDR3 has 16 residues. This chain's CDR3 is CASSQDVTHGVTEAFF. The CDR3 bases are TGTGCCAGCAGCCAAGATGTCACCCACGGGGTCACTGAAGCTTTCTTT.

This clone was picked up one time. Here the CDR3 DNA reads TGTGCCAGCAGCTTAGGAGGGACAAGGACTAACTATGGCTACACCTTC. It specifies CASSLGGTRTNYGYTF. The chain joins TRBV7-2 to TRBJ1-2; D is perhaps TRBD1 (6 bases). CDR3 length: 16 residues. Per the germline V gene, CDR1 is SGHTA and CDR2 is FQGNSA. Deletions cut 1 base from V and 0 bases from J, with 12 bases between.

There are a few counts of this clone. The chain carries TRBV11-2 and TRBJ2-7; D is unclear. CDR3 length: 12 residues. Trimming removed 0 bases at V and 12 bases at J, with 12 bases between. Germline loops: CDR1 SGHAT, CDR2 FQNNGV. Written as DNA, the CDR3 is TGTGCCAGCAGCTTAGAGGCCTTAGTACCGTACTTC. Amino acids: CASSLEALVPYF.

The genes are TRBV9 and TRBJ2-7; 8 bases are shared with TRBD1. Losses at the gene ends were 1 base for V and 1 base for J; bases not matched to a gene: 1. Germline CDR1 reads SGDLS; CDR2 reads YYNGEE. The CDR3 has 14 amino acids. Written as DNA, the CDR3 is TGTGCCAGCAGCGTACAGGGGGCTTCCTACGAGCAGTACTTC. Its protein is CASSVQGASYEQYF.

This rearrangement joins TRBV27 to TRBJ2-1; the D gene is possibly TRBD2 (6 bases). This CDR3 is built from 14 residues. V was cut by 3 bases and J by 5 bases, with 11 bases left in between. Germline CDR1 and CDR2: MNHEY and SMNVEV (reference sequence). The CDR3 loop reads CASSFIGLNNEQFF. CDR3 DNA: TGTGCCAGCAGTTTTATTGGACTAAACAATGAGCAGTTCTTC.

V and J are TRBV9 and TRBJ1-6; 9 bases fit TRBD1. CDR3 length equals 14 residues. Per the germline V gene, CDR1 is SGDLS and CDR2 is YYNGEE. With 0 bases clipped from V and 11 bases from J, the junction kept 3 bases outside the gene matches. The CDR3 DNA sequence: TGTGCCAGCAGCGTAGCTGGACAGGGGACACCCCTCCACTTT. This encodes CASSVAGQGTPLHF.

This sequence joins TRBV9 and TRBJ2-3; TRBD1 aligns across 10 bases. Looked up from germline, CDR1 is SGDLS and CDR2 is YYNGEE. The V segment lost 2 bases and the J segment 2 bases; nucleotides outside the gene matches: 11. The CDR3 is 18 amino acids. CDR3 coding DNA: TGTGCCAGCAGCGTCTCACCTCCCGGGACAGGGGTCACAGATACGCAGTATTTT. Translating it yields CASSVSPPGTGVTDTQYF.

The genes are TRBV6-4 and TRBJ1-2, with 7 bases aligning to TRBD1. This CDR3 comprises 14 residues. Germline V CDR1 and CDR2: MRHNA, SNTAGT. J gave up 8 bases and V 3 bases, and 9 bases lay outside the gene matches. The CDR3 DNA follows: TGTGCCAGCAGTGAAACGGCAGGGGGGGACGGCTACACCTTC. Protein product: CASSETAGGDGYTF.

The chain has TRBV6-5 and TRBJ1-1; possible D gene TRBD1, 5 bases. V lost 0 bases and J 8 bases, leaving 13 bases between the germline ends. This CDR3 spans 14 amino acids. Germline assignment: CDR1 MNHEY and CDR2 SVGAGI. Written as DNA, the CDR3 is TGTGCCAGCAGTTACTCGACAGTTGGCAGAGAAGCTTTCTTT. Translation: CASSYSTVGREAFF.

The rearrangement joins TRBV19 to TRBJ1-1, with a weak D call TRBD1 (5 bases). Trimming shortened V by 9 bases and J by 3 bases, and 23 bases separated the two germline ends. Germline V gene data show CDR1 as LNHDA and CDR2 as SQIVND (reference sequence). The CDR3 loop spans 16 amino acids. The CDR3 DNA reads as TGTGCCAGCTCCCCTCCGCCGGGGCTGGGGGACACTGAAGCTTTCTTT. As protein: CASSPPPGLGDTEAFF.

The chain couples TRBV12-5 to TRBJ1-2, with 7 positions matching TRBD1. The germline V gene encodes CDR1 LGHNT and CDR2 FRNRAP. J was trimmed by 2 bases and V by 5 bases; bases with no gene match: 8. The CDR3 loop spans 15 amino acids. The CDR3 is CASGPRGGLNYGYTF. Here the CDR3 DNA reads TGTGCTAGTGGTCCCAGAGGGGGCTTGAACTATGGCTACACCTTC.

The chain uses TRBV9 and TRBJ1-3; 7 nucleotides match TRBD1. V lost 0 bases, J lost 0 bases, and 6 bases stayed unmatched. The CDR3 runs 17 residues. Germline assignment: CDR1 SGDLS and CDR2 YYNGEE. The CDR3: CASSVGLGQNSGNTIYF. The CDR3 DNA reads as TGTGCCAGCAGCGTAGGCTTGGGACAGAACTCTGGAAACACCATATATTTT.

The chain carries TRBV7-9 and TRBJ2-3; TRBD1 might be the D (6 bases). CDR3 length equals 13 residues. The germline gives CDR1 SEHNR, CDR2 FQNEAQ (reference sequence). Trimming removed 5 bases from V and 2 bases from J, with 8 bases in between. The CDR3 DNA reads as TGTGCCAGCAGCCCAGGGGTCACAGATACGCAGTATTTT. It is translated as CASSPGVTDTQYF.

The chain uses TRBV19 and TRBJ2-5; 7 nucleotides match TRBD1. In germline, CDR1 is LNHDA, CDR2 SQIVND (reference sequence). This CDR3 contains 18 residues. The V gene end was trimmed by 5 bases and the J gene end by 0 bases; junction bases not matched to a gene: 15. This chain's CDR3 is CASSLRWGTDPYQETQYF. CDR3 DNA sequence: TGTGCCAGTAGTCTCAGATGGGGGACAGATCCATACCAAGAGACCCAGTACTTC.

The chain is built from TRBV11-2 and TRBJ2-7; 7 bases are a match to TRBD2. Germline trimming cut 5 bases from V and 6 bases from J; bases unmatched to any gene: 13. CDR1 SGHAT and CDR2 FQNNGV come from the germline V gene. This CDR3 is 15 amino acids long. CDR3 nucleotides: TGTGCCAGCAGCCATGGAGTTCAGGGAGGGCCCGAGCAGTACTTC. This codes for CASSHGVQGGPEQYF.

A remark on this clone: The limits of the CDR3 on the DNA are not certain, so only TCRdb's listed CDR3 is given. This CDR3 reads CASILGGVGGNTGELFF. The chain is built from TRBV2 and TRBJ2-2. Counting both end residues, the CDR3 totals 17 amino acids. Germline assignment: CDR1 SNHLY and CDR2 FYNNEI.